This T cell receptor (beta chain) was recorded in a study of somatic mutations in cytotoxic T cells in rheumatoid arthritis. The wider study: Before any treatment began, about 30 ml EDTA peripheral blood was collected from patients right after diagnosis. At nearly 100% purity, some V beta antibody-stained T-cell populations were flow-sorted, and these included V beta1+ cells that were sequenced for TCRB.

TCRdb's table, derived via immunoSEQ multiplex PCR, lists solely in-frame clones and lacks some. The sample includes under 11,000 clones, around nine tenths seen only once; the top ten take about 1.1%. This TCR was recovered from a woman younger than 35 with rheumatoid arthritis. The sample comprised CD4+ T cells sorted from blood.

Here the CDR3 reads CASSVGATSNEQFF. Written as DNA, the CDR3 is TGTGCCAGCAGCGTAGGGGCAACCTCAAATGAGCAGTTCTTC. The chain uses TRBV9 and TRBJ2-1, with unresolved D. The CDR3 extends over 14 amino acids. Germline assignment: CDR1 SGDLS and CDR2 YYNGEE. V gave up 0 bases and J gave up 7 bases, with 11 bases separating them. The full variable domain, completed using reference TRBV9 and TRBJ2-1, is DSGVTQTPKHLITATGQRVTLRCSPRSGDLSVYWYQQSLDQGLQFLIQYYNGEERAKGNILERFSAQQFPDLHSELNLSSLELGDSALYFCASSVGATSNEQFFGPGTRLTVL.